Each of the 2 T cell receptor beta chains below was sequenced from the same sample in a study of T cells in Graves' hyperthyroidism and ophthalmopathy. The CDR3 regions of TCR beta were amplified from RNA transcripts. A first-round RT-PCR of the TCR CDR3 used the HTBI primer set. TCRdb ran MiXCR on the multiplex PCR reads and lists one entry per CDR3 protein. Of about 250,000 distinct CDR3 sequences listed, 15% were seen once; the top ten hold about 33%. Sequences were obtained from blood. The receptor source for this set is a woman aged 45-60 years with Graves' hyperthyroidism that later progressed to Graves' ophthalmopathy.

This clonotype was counted many times. The rearrangement joins TRBV20-1 to TRBJ2-5, with TRBD1 matching over 10 bases. CDR3 length equals 15 residues. Germline values: CDR1 DFQATT, CDR2 SNEGSKA (reference sequence). Germline trimming cut 5 bases from V and 4 bases from J; bases unmatched to any gene: 10. The CDR3 coding sequence is TGCAGTGCTTTCGGACAGGGGGGATACGGAGAGACCCAGTACTTC. Its translation is CSAFGQGGYGETQYF.

This clonotype was observed a few times. The chain is built from TRBV12-3 or TRBV12-4 and TRBJ2-2, with 9 bases that match TRBD2. The junction had 8 bases not matched to a gene; V was cut back by 8 bases and J by 7 bases. This CDR3 spans 14 amino acids. CDR3 in amino acids: CASVGREGFGELFF. CDR3 in DNA: TGTGCCAGCGTAGGGCGGGAGGGCTTCGGGGAGCTGTTTTTT.